Listed below are T cell receptor beta chains from one sample, sequenced in a study of T cell changes during pregnancy in multiple sclerosis. Method: immunoSEQ multiplex PCR; TCRdb's copy keeps in-frame clones and lacks some. Here the sample spans fewer than 85,000 clones, 80% to 95% being singletons. Specimen: peripheral blood, collected in the third trimester of pregnancy. These receptors were obtained from a female donor in good health, enrolled as a control in a pregnancy study. CDR3s include the opening cysteine and the closing phenylalanine or tryptophan. The D gene is left open where the match is weak. Where a row states a size, it is once, few, many or the class of an expanded clone; other rows omit it.

TRBJ2-1	NA	TRBV7-3	TRBD2	CASSLGLAEYNEQFF	TGTGCCAGCAGCTTGGGACTAGCGGAGTACAATGAGCAGTTCTTC
TRBJ1-4	NA	TRBV7-9	NA	CASSLQRGVAVNEKLFF	TGTGCCAGCAGCTTACAGCGAGGTGTAGCCGTCAATGAAAAACTGTTTTTT
TRBJ1-1	few	TRBV27	TRBD1	CASSASGTANTEAFF	TGTGCCAGCAGTGCGTCCGGGACAGCGAACACTGAAGCTTTCTTT
TRBJ2-1	NA	TRBV11-2	TRBD2	CASTPTRLGLAGGNEQFF	TGTGCCAGCACCCCCACCCGCCTCGGGCTAGCGGGAGGCAATGAGCAGTTCTTC
TRBJ1-6	NA	TRBV5-1	NA	CASSREGTFSYNSPLHF	TGCGCCAGCAGCCGGGAGGGTACTTTCTCCTATAATTCACCCCTCCACTTT
TRBJ2-1	NA	TRBV25-1	NA	CASSDETRRRNEQFF	TGTGCCAGCAGTGATGAGACGAGGCGGAGGAATGAGCAGTTCTTC
TRBJ2-7	NA	TRBV5-4	TRBD1	CASTRQGIYEQYF	TGTGCCAGCACCCGACAGGGAATCTACGAGCAGTACTTC
TRBJ2-5	NA	TRBV12-5	TRBD1	CASGWGGTGGQETQYF	TGTGCTAGTGGTTGGGGTGGGACAGGGGGCCAGGAGACCCAGTACTTC
TRBJ1-1	NA	TRBV19	NA	CASSRSENTEAFF	TGTGCCAGTAGTAGATCAGAGAACACTGAAGCTTTCTTT
TRBJ2-2	NA	TRBV7-9	NA	CASSFFFPGELFF	TGTGCCAGCAGCTTTTTCTTCCCCGGGGAGCTGTTTTTT
TRBJ1-2	NA	TRBV28	NA	CASNTGTALVSYGYTF	TGTGCCAGCAACACAGGGACGGCCCTGGTGTCCTATGGCTACACCTTC
TRBJ1-2	NA	TRBV28	TRBD1	CASSWGQILYGYTF	TGTGCCAGCAGCTGGGGACAGATACTCTATGGCTACACCTTC
TRBJ1-1	NA	TRBV6-1	NA	CASSDVLELRAEAFF	TGTGCCAGCAGTGATGTTTTGGAGTTGAGAGCTGAAGCTTTCTTT
TRBJ2-1	NA	TRBV2	TRBD1	CASSRGQGNEQFF	TGTGCCAGCAGCAGGGGGCAGGGGAATGAGCAGTTCTTC
TRBJ2-1	NA	TRBV5-5	TRBD1	CASSLGQGKFF	TGTGCCAGCAGCCTCGGACAGGGGAAGTTCTTC
TRBJ2-7	once	TRBV11-2	NA	CASSLGGRATTITYEQYF	TGTGCCAGCAGCTTAGGCGGCAGGGCGACGACCATTACCTACGAGCAGTACTTC
TRBJ2-3	NA	TRBV7-6	NA	CASSLGASTDTQYF	TGTGCCAGCAGCTTAGGCGCTAGCACAGATACGCAGTATTTT
TRBJ2-3	NA	TRBV15	NA	CATSTGTTSTDTQYF	TGTGCCACCAGCACAGGGACAACTAGCACAGATACGCAGTATTTT
TRBJ2-2	NA	TRBV27	TRBD2	CASSLAGGLTGELFF	TGTGCCAGCAGTTTAGCGGGGGGCCTGACCGGGGAGCTGTTTTTT
TRBJ1-2	once	TRBV28	TRBD1	CASSLQGAGGYTF	TGTGCCAGCAGTTTGCAGGGGGCGGGGGGCTACACCTTC
TRBJ2-2	NA	TRBV7-9	NA	CASTIVGGNTGELFF	TGTGCCAGCACCATTGTGGGGGGGAACACCGGGGAGCTGTTTTTT
TRBJ2-1	once	TRBV4-3	TRBD2	CASSRLAGSSYNEQFF	TGCGCCAGCAGCCGACTAGCCGGGAGCTCCTACAATGAGCAGTTCTTC
TRBJ2-1	NA	TRBV7-3	NA	CASSPNLALSSYNEQFF	TGTGCCAGCAGCCCAAATTTAGCGTTAAGCTCCTACAATGAGCAGTTCTTC
TRBJ2-5	once	TRBV9	NA	CASSTSGGGWETQYF	TGTGCCAGCAGCACTTCCGGGGGTGGGTGGGAGACCCAGTACTTC
TRBJ1-5	NA	TRBV2	TRBD1	CASSTTGGDEWGNQPQHF	TGTGCCAGCAGTACGACAGGGGGGGACGAGTGGGGCAATCAGCCCCAGCATTTT
TRBJ1-1	NA	TRBV28	NA	CASSFTGNTEAFF	TGTGCCAGCAGTTTCACAGGGAACACTGAAGCTTTCTTT
TRBJ2-7	once	TRBV28	TRBD2	CASSYTSGGVLKQYF	TGTGCCAGCAGTTATACTAGCGGGGGGGTCTTGAAGCAGTACTTC
TRBJ2-5	once	TRBV4-1	TRBD2	CASSQRPSGGPQETQYF	TGCGCCAGCAGCCAACGGCCTAGCGGGGGCCCCCAAGAGACCCAGTACTTC
TRBJ2-6	NA	TRBV28	NA	CASSPAYSGANVLTF	TGTGCCAGCAGTCCCGCCTACTCTGGGGCCAACGTCCTGACTTTC
TRBJ2-2	NA	TRBV7-6	NA	CASSFAVLADTGELFF	TGTGCCAGCAGCTTTGCGGTATTAGCGGACACCGGGGAGCTGTTTTTT
TRBJ2-7	NA	TRBV7-9	TRBD2	CASSLDGGRVYEQYF	TGTGCCAGCAGCTTAGACGGCGGGAGGGTCTACGAGCAGTACTTC
TRBJ2-6	NA	TRBV19	TRBD1	CASSFQGQYSGANVLTF	TGTGCCAGTAGCTTTCAGGGACAGTACTCTGGGGCCAACGTCCTGACTTTC
TRBJ1-2	few	TRBV5-5	TRBD1	CASSRVQGTGASGYTF	TGTGCCAGCAGCCGAGTTCAAGGGACAGGGGCTTCTGGCTACACCTTC
TRBJ1-2	NA	TRBV5-1	NA	CASSDAAGLGGYTF	TGCGCCAGCAGCGACGCGGCAGGGCTAGGTGGCTACACCTTC
TRBJ1-2	NA	TRBV11-2	TRBD1	CASSSGGTALYGYTF	TGTGCCAGCAGCTCCGGTGGGACAGCTCTATATGGCTACACCTTC
TRBJ2-1	NA	TRBV28	TRBD2	CAIGTSGGYNEQFF	TGTGCCATCGGGACTAGCGGGGGGTACAATGAGCAGTTCTTC
TRBJ2-1	NA	TRBV27	NA	CASSSYLRGGSYNEQFF	TGTGCCAGCAGTTCATACCTCAGGGGTGGCTCCTACAATGAGCAGTTCTTC
TRBJ1-4	NA	TRBV7-9	NA	CASSPGTVTTNEKLFF	TGTGCCAGCAGCCCCGGAACAGTTACAACTAATGAAAAACTGTTTTTT
TRBJ1-5	NA	TRBV27	NA	CASKDWGQPQHF	TGTGCCAGCAAGGATTGGGGCCAGCCCCAGCATTTT
TRBJ1-2	NA	TRBV2	NA	CASSDREGGGYTF	TGTGCCAGCAGTGACAGGGAAGGTGGAGGCTACACCTTC
TRBJ2-7	NA	TRBV14	NA	CASSVGVGVGYEQYF	TGTGCCAGCAGCGTTGGAGTAGGGGTTGGGTACGAGCAGTACTTC
TRBJ2-5	NA	TRBV28	TRBD1	CASSLGQGGRETQYF	TGTGCCAGCAGTCTCGGACAGGGTGGCAGAGAGACCCAGTACTTC
TRBJ1-6	NA	TRBV7-9	NA	CASTWEPYNSPLHF	TGTGCCAGCACCTGGGAGCCCTATAATTCACCCCTCCACTTT
TRBJ2-1	NA	TRBV4-1	TRBD2	CASSLRTSGVDNEQFF	TGCGCCAGCAGCCTGCGGACTAGCGGGGTGGATAATGAGCAGTTCTTC
TRBJ2-1	once	TRBV7-6	NA	CASSLAEDPSSYNEQFF	TGTGCCAGCAGCTTAGCGGAGGACCCGAGCTCCTACAATGAGCAGTTCTTC
TRBJ1-2	NA	TRBV7-9	NA	CASSPKLGAEGYTF	TGTGCCAGCAGCCCTAAGCTTGGGGCCGAGGGCTACACCTTC
TRBJ2-1	NA	TRBV11-2	NA	CASSSRMRNEQFF	TGTGCCAGCAGCTCAAGGATGCGGAATGAGCAGTTCTTC
TRBJ2-2	NA	TRBV5-1	NA	CASSAAGHNTGELFF	TGCGCCAGCAGCGCGGCGGGCCATAACACCGGGGAGCTGTTTTTT
TRBJ1-5	NA	TRBV15	NA	CATSRVTGNQPQHF	TGTGCCACCAGCAGAGTGACAGGTAATCAGCCCCAGCATTTT
TRBJ2-7	NA	TRBV7-2	TRBD2	CASSQGLAGGSSSYEQYF	TGTGCCAGCAGCCAGGGACTAGCGGGAGGGTCGAGCTCCTACGAGCAGTACTTC
TRBJ1-5	once	TRBV7-8	TRBD1	CASSSDRGPGSNQPQHF	TGTGCCAGCAGCTCGGACAGGGGGCCTGGCAGCAATCAGCCCCAGCATTTT
TRBJ1-2	NA	TRBV19	TRBD1	CASSGLQGSYGYTF	TGTGCCAGTAGTGGGTTACAGGGGTCCTATGGCTACACCTTC
TRBJ1-1	once	TRBV18	NA	CASSPGLAETEAFF	TGTGCCAGCTCACCGGGTCTTGCGGAAACTGAAGCTTTCTTT
TRBJ2-5	NA	TRBV19	TRBD1	CASSKRPGQGKETQYF	TGTGCCAGTAGTAAACGACCGGGACAGGGAAAAGAGACCCAGTACTTC
TRBJ2-7	NA	TRBV11-1	NA	CASSLDRIPTVYEQYF	TGTGCCAGCAGCTTAGACAGGATTCCTACAGTGTACGAGCAGTACTTC
TRBJ2-2	NA	TRBV5-6	NA	CASSTGRNTGELFF	TGTGCCAGCAGTACGGGGAGAAACACCGGGGAGCTGTTTTTT
TRBJ1-5	NA	TRBV27	TRBD1	CASSFGTGDQPQHF	TGTGCCAGCAGTTTCGGGACAGGGGATCAGCCCCAGCATTTT
TRBJ2-3	NA	TRBV5-4	TRBD2	CASSRSSGSGDTQYF	TGTGCCAGCAGCCGTTCTAGCGGGAGCGGGGATACGCAGTATTTT
TRBJ2-4	NA	TRBV2	TRBD2	CASSRIAGVSKNIQYF	TGTGCCAGCAGCCGAATAGCGGGAGTGTCCAAAAACATTCAGTACTTC
TRBJ2-1	once	TRBV19	NA	CASSIVGGGHNEQFF	TGTGCCAGTAGTATAGTTGGGGGAGGCCACAATGAGCAGTTCTTC